Included here is one T cell receptor (beta chain) sequence, with context. The antigen it binds to is not known. The sample holds no much larger clone one base away, and base qualities are not on file. Additional DNA sequences in this sample encode the identical CDR3. Via the germline V gene, CDR1 is MNHEY and CDR2 SVGAGI. The cysteine opens and the phenylalanine closes a CDR3 of 13 amino acids. The entry retains the CDR3 DNA only, 39 bases that are in frame from base 1. V was cut back by 5 bases and J by 3 bases, leaving a gap of 10 bases between them. The sample comes from a study of blood T cell repertoires in COVID-19 (TCRdb year 2020). Background on the whole study: Samples from collaborators originated in the United States, Italy and Spain and spanned both the acute and convalescent phases of COVID-19. The material from the prospective study consisted of cDNA or gDNA derived from T cells, B-cell-depleted T cells, or PBMCs. Deeply sampled blood TCRbeta repertoires from subjects exposed to, actively infected with, or recovered from COVID-19 were included in the dataset. The repertoires were made available in a free public database intended to serve as a resource for research on the immune response to SARS-CoV-2. The samples were drawn from two sources: the first 160 participants of the ongoing ImmuneRACE study, and 1,200 or so subjects contributed by 6 global collaborators. The sample metadata nearly always contained a de-identified subject ID, COVID-19 status, age in years and sex. HLA class I and class II types, where available, came from metadata supplied by the sample provider rather than from assay-based typing. Results and caveats for the whole study, not just this receptor: How much clinical and demographic metadata was included differed by source and by participant, and the metadata was provided uncurated.

The immunoSEQ Assay, a bias-controlled multiplex PCR, was used to amplify TCRbeta CDR3 regions from genomic DNA. Concerning the study's data processing: Nucleated cell counts per sample were estimated from amplification of reference gene primers within the assay. To quantify the absolute abundance of each unique TCRbeta CDR3 rearrangement, sequence reads were collapsed and filtered. Productive Simpson clonality was computed per sample as the square root of Simpson's diversity index over productive rearrangements. TCRdb took over this immuneACCESS table, retaining in-frame rearrangements with V and J assigned. Such tables are incomplete; in checked studies, under half of the missing clones stem from an unresolved V gene, and the remainder is unexplained. The D gene and trimming were derived from the DNA, and the V and J assignments and clone size from that table. The table for this sample lists about 260,000 clones; 70% to 90% of them were counted only once. The ten largest clones add up to 3.7% of the sample.

Collaborating institutions collected whole blood in K2EDTA tubes following their own protocols. For TCRbeta analysis, collaborators shipped samples in one of three forms: frozen whole blood, isolated PBMCs, or DNA extracted from either of those sample types. This clonotype was obtained from a woman aged 40 to 50 with acute or convalescent COVID-19. The specimen sequenced was peripheral blood. The sequence links TRBV6-5 to TRBJ1-2, with no confidently assigned D gene. The CDR3: CASSRGGDYGYTF. The bases are TGTGCCAGCAGTCGAGGAGGCGACTATGGCTACACCTTC.